The 32 T cell receptor beta chains below come from one sample, sequenced in a study of T cell repertoires in cytomegalovirus infection. TCRdb re-derived calls from the reads in MiXCR, one entry per CDR3 protein. The sample lists some 320,000 distinct CDR3 sequences; around 29% were seen once. The antigens these receptors bind are not known. Specimen: cultured PBMCs, collected from culture after CMV antigen stimulation. These receptors were obtained from a human donor in good health (CMV status not recorded). Some clones in this sample may be carry-over from other donors' samples.

The chain has TRBV12-3 or TRBV12-4 and TRBJ1-2; D is perhaps TRBD1 (5 bases). CDR3 length: 14 amino acids. V lost 6 bases, J lost 0 bases, and 11 bases lay in between. CDR3 amino acids: CASREQVTNYGYTF. CDR3 DNA: TGTGCCAGCAGAGAACAGGTGACTAACTATGGCTACACCTTC.

V usage is TRBV18 and J usage is TRBJ2-3; either TRBD1 or TRBD2 may supply D (6 bases each). Looked up from germline, CDR1 is KGHSH and CDR2 is LQKENI. CDR3 size: 13 residues. With 1 base removed from V and 6 bases from J, the gap between germline ends came to 8 bases. The CDR3 DNA sequence: TGTGCCAGCTCACCACGGGGGGCGGATACGCAGTATTTT. Translated, it gives CASSPRGADTQYF. The variable domain in full, with the rest retrieved from reference TRBV18 and TRBJ2-3, is NAGVMQNPRHLVRRRGQEARLRCSPMKGHSHVYWYRQLPEEGLKFMVYLQKENIIDESGMPKERFSAEFPKEGPSILRIQQVVRGDSAAYFCASSPRGADTQYFGPGTRLTVL.

This clonotype came up once. This chain connects TRBV18 to TRBJ2-3, with D unresolved. V was cut by 3 bases and J by 2 bases, with 9 bases left in between. Germline assignment: CDR1 KGHSH and CDR2 LQKENI. The CDR3 has 14 amino acids. CDR3 in DNA: TGTGCCAGCTCACCCCGGACCCACACAGATACGCAGTATTTT. Translation: CASSPRTHTDTQYF.

The chain couples TRBV7-6 to TRBJ1-6, with TRBD1 as a possible D gene (5 bases). Germline values: CDR1 SGHVS, CDR2 FNYEAQ. CDR3 size: 14 residues. V was cut by 1 base and J by 9 bases, with 10 bases left in between. The CDR3 here is CASSLEGSGSPLHF. In nucleotides, the CDR3 is TGTGCCAGCAGCTTAGAGGGGTCAGGTTCACCCCTCCACTTT.

The chain recombines TRBV7-8 with TRBJ1-2; the match to TRBD1 covers 7 bases. Unmatched junction bases numbered 7, after V lost 5 bases and J lost 4 bases. CDR3 length equals 14 residues. Germline V gene sequence: CDR1 SGHVS, CDR2 FQNEAQ. The CDR3 nucleotides read TGTGCCAGCAGCGCGGACAGGCGTCGCTATGGCTACACCTTC. The encoded protein is CASSADRRRYGYTF. The whole variable domain, filled in from reference TRBV7-8 and TRBJ1-2, reads GAGVSQSPRYKVAKRGQDVALRCDPISGHVSLFWYQQALGQGPEFLTYFQNEAQLDKSGLPSDRFFAERPEGSVSTLKIQRTQQEDSAVYLCASSADRRRYGYTFGSGTRLTVV.

This chain connects TRBV24-1 to TRBJ2-1; 14 nucleotides agree with TRBD2. Germline V gene data show CDR1 as KGHDR and CDR2 as SFDVKD. V was pared by 1 base and J by 10 bases, with 2 bases of the junction left unmatched. CDR3 length: 15 residues. In DNA form, the CDR3 reads TGTGCCACCAGTGATTTTCGGACTAGCGGGAGGGAGCAGTTCTTC. Amino acids: CATSDFRTSGREQFF.

The CDR3 region is CASSPQGRSGNTIYF. The CDR3 coding sequence is TGTGCCAGCAGCCCCCAGGGCCGCTCTGGAAACACCATATATTTT. The rearrangement links TRBV7-6 to TRBJ1-3; weak D call: TRBD1 (5 bases). The CDR3 has 15 amino acids. The germline CDR1 and CDR2 sequences are SGHVS and FNYEAQ. Trimming pared 5 bases from V and 0 bases from J, leaving 11 bases between.

V and J are TRBV7-8 and TRBJ1-1; D might be TRBD1 (6 bases). The CDR3 is made up of 12 amino acids. The V gene lost 6 bases and the J gene lost 10 bases, with 15 bases spanning the gap. Germline values: CDR1 SGHVS, CDR2 FQNEAQ. The CDR3 loop reads CASSTGRWGAFF. The CDR3 DNA reads TGTGCCAGCAGTACAGGGCGCTGGGGAGCTTTCTTT.

This chain connects TRBV27 to TRBJ2-7; 11 bases line up with TRBD1. Germline trimming cut 3 bases from V and 7 bases from J; bases unmatched to any gene: 20. The CDR3 length is 19 residues. Germline CDR1 reads MNHEY; CDR2 reads SMNVEV (reference sequence). CDR3 nucleotide sequence: TGTGCCAGCAGTTTTCGGACAGGGGGCTCGCGGGCCTCCTTGAGGGAGCAGTACTTC. Translation: CASSFRTGGSRASLREQYF.

The chain employs TRBV6-1 and TRBJ2-1; TRBD2 matches at 8 bases. V trimming: 6 bases; J trimming: 5 bases; junction bases outside the gene matches: 9. There are 15 residues in the CDR3. CDR1 MNHNS and CDR2 SASEGT come from the germline V gene. The CDR3 DNA is TGTGCCAGCAGGCCCGGGACTAGTCCAAACAATGAGCAGTTCTTC. As protein: CASRPGTSPNNEQFF.

With regard to this clonotype: A junction end diverges from the germline sequence, so it may reflect a read error. This chain uses TRBV7-2 with TRBJ2-3, with 12 bases that match TRBD2. CDR3 length: 16 residues. The germline V gene has CDR1 SGHTA and CDR2 FQGNSA. The CDR3 DNA reads TGTGCCAGCAGCTCTAGCGGGGGGGCTGATAAAGATACGAAGTATTTT. This sequence encodes CASSSSGGADKDTKYF.

The chain combines TRBV7-2 with TRBJ2-1, with D possibly matching TRBD2 (5 bases). V was pared by 2 bases and J by 6 bases, with 8 bases between. Germline V gene data show CDR1 as SGHTA and CDR2 as FQGNSA. This CDR3 contains 13 residues. The CDR3: CASSLTGSNEQFF. The CDR3, as DNA: TGTGCCAGCAGCTTAACGGGAAGCAATGAGCAGTTCTTC.

This clonotype was observed at least ten times. This rearrangement joins TRBV7-2 to TRBJ1-2, with D possibly TRBD1 on 5 matching bases. Between the trimmed V and J ends, which lost 1 base and 7 bases, there was a span of 16 bases. Germline V lookup: CDR1 SGHTA, CDR2 FQGNSA. The CDR3 has 15 residues. In DNA form, the CDR3 reads TGTGCCAGCAGCTTAGACAGGACCCCTCGGGGTGGCTACACCTTC. Translating it yields CASSLDRTPRGGYTF.

This clonotype has just a few counts. The J gene is TRBJ2-7, the V gene TRBV7-3; no clear D gene. Trimming removed 2 bases at V and 1 base at J, with 15 bases between. CDR1 is SGHTA, CDR2 FQGTGA, per germline. The CDR3 has 16 residues. The DNA of the CDR3 is TGTGCCAGCAGCTTACTTTCTCGGACGGTATCCTACGAGCAGTACTTC. This gives the protein CASSLLSRTVSYEQYF.

The chain recombines TRBV18 with TRBJ1-4; weak D call: TRBD1 (6 bases). Per the germline V gene, CDR1 is KGHSH and CDR2 is LQKENI. CDR3 length: 16 amino acids. Trimming removed 3 bases at V and 3 bases at J, with 14 bases between. This chain's CDR3 is CASSPTARGANEKLFF. In DNA, the CDR3 is TGTGCCAGCTCACCGACCGCCAGGGGAGCTAATGAAAAACTGTTTTTT.

For the CDR3, the DNA is TGTGCCAGCAGCTTAGGGGTGGGTGGTCAGCCCCAGCATTTT. It encodes CASSLGVGGQPQHF. J is TRBJ1-5 and V is TRBV7-8; D gene unclear. The CDR3 sequence is 14 residues long. Trimming removed 1 base from V and 6 bases from J, with 10 bases in between. In germline, CDR1 is SGHVS, CDR2 FQNEAQ.

This clonotype was detected a few times. The chain links TRBV11-3 to TRBJ2-6, with TRBD2 identical over 7 bases. This CDR3 has 16 residues. CDR1 SGHNT and CDR2 YENEEA come from the germline V gene. V gave up 4 bases and J gave up 1 base; unmatched junction bases: 4. CDR3 sequence reads: CASSSTGGSGANVLTF. The CDR3 DNA follows: TGTGCCAGCAGCTCGACCGGGGGGTCTGGGGCCAACGTCCTGACTTTC.

This clonotype was observed at least ten times. The V call is TRBV7-8, the J call TRBJ2-2; 13 nucleotides align to TRBD2. J lost 3 bases, V lost 4 bases, and 5 bases had no gene match. The CDR3 runs to 17 residues. The V gene's germline CDR1 is SGHVS and CDR2 FQNEAQ. The CDR3 DNA sequence: TGTGCCAGCAGCTCTACTAGCGGGGGGGCCCACACCGGGGAGCTGTTTTTT. Encoded protein: CASSSTSGGAHTGELFF.

The genes are TRBV7-2 and TRBJ1-4, with 8 positions matching TRBD1. V was pared by 5 bases and J by 3 bases, with 2 bases of the junction left unmatched. The length of the CDR3 is 14 residues. The germline V gene encodes CDR1 SGHTA and CDR2 FQGNSA. The CDR3 here is CASSKGQANEKLFF. DNA for the CDR3: TGTGCCAGCAGCAAGGGACAGGCTAATGAAAAACTGTTTTTT.

DNA of the CDR3: TGTGCCAGCAGCACGGCCGGGACGCGGAACACTGAAGCTTTCTTT. Translated, it gives CASSTAGTRNTEAFF. The chain is built from TRBV7-2 and TRBJ1-1; D possibly corresponds to TRBD1 (5 bases). Germline V gene lookup returns CDR1 SGHTA and CDR2 FQGNSA. The CDR3 covers 15 residues. V was clipped by 5 bases and J by 1 base, with 14 bases between them.

This clonotype was recorded many times. The germline gene is not matched at one end of the junction; a read error may be the cause. The chain joins TRBV7-6 to TRBJ1-4; D is undetermined. The germline gives CDR1 SGHVS, CDR2 FNYEAQ. CDR3 length: 14 residues. The CDR3 protein is CASSVAPDNEKLFF. CDR3 DNA sequence: TGTGCCAGCAGCGTAGCCCCCGATAATGAAAAACTGTTTTTT.

This clonotype showed up just a few times. The V gene is TRBV7-9, the J gene TRBJ1-2; 7 nucleotides agree with TRBD1. CDR1 and CDR2 (germline): SEHNR, FQNEAQ (reference sequence). This CDR3 spans 13 amino acids. The J segment lost 7 bases and the V segment lost 4 bases, leaving 6 bases of the junction unmatched. The CDR3 sequence: CASSSRGDGGYTF. The CDR3 nucleotides read TGTGCCAGCAGCTCCAGGGGGGACGGTGGCTACACCTTC.

This clonotype was counted a few times. V and J are TRBV24-1 and TRBJ1-5; possibly TRBD1 for D (6 bases). V was trimmed by 9 bases and J by 2 bases, leaving 13 bases between them. Germline V lookup: CDR1 KGHDR, CDR2 SFDVKD. This CDR3 is built from 14 residues. CDR3 sequence (DNA): TGTGCCACCGGGGGGGGCGGTGGCAATCAGCCCCAGCATTTT. This sequence encodes CATGGGGGNQPQHF.

In this sample, this clonotype turned up a few times. CDR3 sequence reads: CASSLQGKGNQPQHF. In nucleotides, the CDR3 is TGTGCCAGCAGTCTCCAGGGGAAGGGCAATCAGCCCCAGCATTTT. The rearrangement uses TRBV12-3 or TRBV12-4 and TRBJ1-5; D perhaps matches TRBD1 (6 bases). Trimming took off 5 bases at V and 2 bases at J, with 13 bases between the two ends. The length of the CDR3 is 15 residues.

The chain employs TRBV5-5 and TRBJ1-1; D uncertain. Germline CDR1 and CDR2: SGHKS and YYEKEE (reference sequence). This CDR3 has 16 amino acids. V was trimmed by 0 bases and J by 1 base, leaving 13 bases between them. The CDR3 DNA sequence: TGTGCCAGCAGCTTGGCGTTTAGACTCAGGAACACTGAAGCTTTCTTT. This gives the protein CASSLAFRLRNTEAFF. The entire variable domain, with the rest obtained from reference TRBV5-5 and TRBJ1-1, is as follows: DAGVTQSPTHLIKTRGQQVTLRCSPISGHKSVSWYQQVLGQGPQFIFQYYEKEERGRGNFPDRFSARQFPNYSSELNVNALLLGDSALYLCASSLAFRLRNTEAFFGQGTRLTVV.

V and J are TRBV20-1 and TRBJ2-5, with 10 bases that match TRBD1. The V gene end was trimmed by 3 bases and the J gene end by 4 bases; junction bases not matched to a gene: 8. CDR1 is DFQATT, CDR2 SNEGSKA, per germline (reference sequence). There are 15 residues in the CDR3. CDR3 amino acids: CSARGLGQGSETQYF. The DNA of the CDR3 is TGCAGTGCTAGGGGTCTGGGACAGGGGTCAGAGACCCAGTACTTC.

V usage is TRBV7-2 and J usage is TRBJ2-7, with D possibly matching TRBD2 (6 bases). The ends were cut back, 5 bases at V and 6 bases at J, with 14 bases in the middle. The germline V gene encodes CDR1 SGHTA and CDR2 FQGNSA. CDR3 length equals 13 residues. Here the CDR3 reads CASSTWGEGEQYF. The DNA of the CDR3 is TGTGCCAGCAGCACGTGGGGGGAAGGCGAGCAGTACTTC.

The rearrangement joins TRBV28 to TRBJ1-2; TRBD1 might be the D (6 bases). This CDR3 region has 13 residues. Germline V gene sequence: CDR1 MDHEN, CDR2 SYDVKM. V lost 6 bases to trimming and J lost 4 bases, with 12 bases between them. CDR3 region: CASSQDRFYGYTF. Here the CDR3 DNA reads TGTGCCAGCAGCCAAGACAGGTTCTATGGCTACACCTTC.

The chain combines TRBV7-9 with TRBJ2-1, with TRBD2 matching 8 bases. The CDR3 loop spans 15 amino acids. CDR1 SEHNR and CDR2 FQNEAQ come from the germline V gene (reference sequence). Trimming took 8 bases from V and 4 from J; bases not matched to a gene: 10. The CDR3 DNA is TGTGCCAGCCGGGGGCAGCGGGAGCCTTACAATGAGCAGTTCTTC. Translated, it gives CASRGQREPYNEQFF.

In this sample, this clonotype turned up many times. V gene TRBV5-1 combines with J gene TRBJ1-1; 7 nucleotides match TRBD1. The V and J ends lost 3 bases and 2 bases, in that order; junction bases with no gene match: 4. Germline V gives CDR1 SGHRS, CDR2 YFSETQ. The CDR3 extends over 14 amino acids. The CDR3 DNA is TGCGCCAGCAGCTCCGGGACAGAAAACACTGAAGCTTTCTTT. Protein product: CASSSGTENTEAFF.

This clonotype was observed a few times. The V gene is TRBV5-4, the J gene TRBJ2-2, with a possible D match to TRBD1 (5 bases). The V gene's germline CDR1 is SGHNT and CDR2 YYREEE (reference sequence). CDR3 size: 15 residues. Trimming left V 2 bases short and J 4 bases short, with 12 bases between. As DNA, the CDR3 is TGTGCCAGCAGCTTTAGGGGCAGTCCCACCGGGGAGCTGTTTTTT. Protein sequence: CASSFRGSPTGELFF. Full variable domain (remainder filled in from reference TRBV5-4 and TRBJ2-2): ETGVTQSPTHLIKTRGQQVTLRCSSQSGHNTVSWYQQALGQGPQFIFQYYREEENGRGNFPPRFSGLQFPNYSSELNVNALELDDSALYLCASSFRGSPTGELFFGEGSRLTVL.

A few counts support this clonotype. The V and J genes are TRBV7-3 and TRBJ2-3; D is tentatively TRBD1 or TRBD2 (5 bases each). The CDR3 spans 18 residues. V was clipped by 5 bases and J by 0 bases, with 21 bases between them. Germline-derived CDR1 and CDR2 are SGHTA and FQGTGA. CDR3 bases: TGTGCCAGCAGCACCCGGACCGAGGGGTCCGCGAGCACAGATACGCAGTATTTT. It translates to CASSTRTEGSASTDTQYF.